The T cell receptor (beta chain) described here comes from a study of T cell changes during pregnancy in multiple sclerosis. The CDR3 consists of 12 residues. Trimming removed 7 bases from V and 13 bases from J, with 14 bases in between. Germline values: CDR1 SEHNR, CDR2 FQNEAQ (reference sequence). TCRdb keeps only in-frame clones here, not all; method: immunoSEQ multiplex PCR. The data hold tens of thousands of clones, with around 93% observed a single time. The V gene is TRBV7-9, the J gene TRBJ2-6; D is possibly TRBD2 (6 bases). Source: peripheral blood, taken in the third trimester of pregnancy. This clonotype was obtained from a female donor with multiple sclerosis, enrolled in a pregnancy study. The CDR3 spells CASTDGSNVLTF. The CDR3 DNA is TGTGCCAGCACAGACGGGAGTAATGTCCTGACTTTC.